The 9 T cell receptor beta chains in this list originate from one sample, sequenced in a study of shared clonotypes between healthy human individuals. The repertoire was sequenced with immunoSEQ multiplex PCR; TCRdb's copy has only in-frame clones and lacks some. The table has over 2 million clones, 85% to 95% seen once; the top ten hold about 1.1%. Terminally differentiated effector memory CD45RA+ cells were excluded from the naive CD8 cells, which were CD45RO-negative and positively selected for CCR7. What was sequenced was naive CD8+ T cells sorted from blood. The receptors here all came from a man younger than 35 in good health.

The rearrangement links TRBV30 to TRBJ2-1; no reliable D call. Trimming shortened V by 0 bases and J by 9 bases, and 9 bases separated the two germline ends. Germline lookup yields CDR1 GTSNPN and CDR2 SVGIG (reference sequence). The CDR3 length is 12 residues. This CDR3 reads CAWSVESTEQFF. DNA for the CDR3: TGTGCCTGGAGTGTCGAGTCGACTGAGCAGTTCTTC.

The CDR3 region has the DNA TGCGCCAGCAGCCAGCAAGAGGGCTACACTGAAGCTTTCTTT. This translates into CASSQQEGYTEAFF. The V call is TRBV4-1, the J call TRBJ1-1; D remains ambiguous. The CDR3 is made up of 14 amino acids. Germline loops: CDR1 MGHRA, CDR2 YSYEKL. The V end was cut by 3 bases, the J end by 3 bases, with 11 bases between.

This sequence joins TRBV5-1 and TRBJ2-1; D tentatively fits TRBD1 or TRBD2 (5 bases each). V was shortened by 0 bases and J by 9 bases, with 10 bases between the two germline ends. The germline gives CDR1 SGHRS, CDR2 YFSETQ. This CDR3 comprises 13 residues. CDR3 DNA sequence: TGCGCCAGCAGCTTGGGAGGGGTGAGTGAGCAGTTCTTC. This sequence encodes CASSLGGVSEQFF.

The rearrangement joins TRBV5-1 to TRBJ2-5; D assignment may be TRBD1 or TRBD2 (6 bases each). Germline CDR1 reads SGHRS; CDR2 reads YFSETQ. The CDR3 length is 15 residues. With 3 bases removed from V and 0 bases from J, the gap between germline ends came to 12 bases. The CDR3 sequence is CASSSEGGHQETQYF. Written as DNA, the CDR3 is TGCGCCAGCAGCTCGGAGGGGGGTCACCAAGAGACCCAGTACTTC.

CDR3 in amino acids: CASSQWRGDTEAFF. The CDR3 region has the DNA TGCGCCAGCAGCCAGTGGCGTGGGGACACTGAAGCTTTCTTT. This chain uses TRBV4-1 with TRBJ1-1; no clear D gene. The germline gives CDR1 MGHRA, CDR2 YSYEKL. The V end lost 3 bases, the J end lost 3 bases, and 11 bases lay between the germline ends. The CDR3 is 14 residues long.

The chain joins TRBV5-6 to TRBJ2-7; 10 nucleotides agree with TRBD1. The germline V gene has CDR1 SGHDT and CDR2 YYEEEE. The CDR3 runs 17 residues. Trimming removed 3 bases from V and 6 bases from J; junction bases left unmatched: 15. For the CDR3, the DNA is TGTGCCAGCAGCTCGGACGACAGGGGGCGACCCTCCGGCGAGCAGTACTTC. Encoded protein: CASSSDDRGRPSGEQYF.

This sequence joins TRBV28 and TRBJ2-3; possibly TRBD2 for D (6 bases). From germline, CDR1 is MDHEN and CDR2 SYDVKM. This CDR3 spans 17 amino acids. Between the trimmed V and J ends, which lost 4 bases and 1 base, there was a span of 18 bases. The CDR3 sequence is CASSYTLGRLGTDTQYF. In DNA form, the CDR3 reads TGTGCCAGCAGTTACACCCTCGGGAGACTAGGCACAGATACGCAGTATTTT. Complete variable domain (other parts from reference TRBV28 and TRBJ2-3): DVKVTQSSRYLVKRTGEKVFLECVQDMDHENMFWYRQDPGLGLRLIYFSYDVKMKEKGDIPEGYSVSREKKERFSLILESASTNQTSMYLCASSYTLGRLGTDTQYFGPGTRLTVL.

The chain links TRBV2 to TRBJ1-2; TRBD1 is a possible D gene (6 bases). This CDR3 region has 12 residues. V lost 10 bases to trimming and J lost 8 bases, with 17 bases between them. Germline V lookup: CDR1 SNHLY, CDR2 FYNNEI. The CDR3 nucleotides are TGTGCCATTCAGGGTTTCCAGGGGGGCTACACCTTC. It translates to CAIQGFQGGYTF.

Written as DNA, the CDR3 is TGCGCCAGCAGCTTGGTCGGGTACAAACATGAAGCTTTCTTT. Translation: CASSLVGYKHEAFF. V usage is TRBV5-1 and J usage is TRBJ1-1; D is ambiguous. V was shortened by 0 bases and J by 7 bases, with 13 bases between the two germline ends. This CDR3 is built from 14 residues. CDR1 is SGHRS and CDR2 is YFSETQ in the germline V gene. Looking up the rest from reference TRBV5-1 and TRBJ1-1 gives the full variable domain: KAGVTQTPRYLIKTRGQQVTLSCSPISGHRSVSWYQQTPGQGLQFLFEYFSETQRNKGNFPGRFSGRQFSNSRSEMNVSTLELGDSALYLCASSLVGYKHEAFFGQGTRLTVV.